The 19 T cell receptor beta chains in this list originate from one sample, sequenced in a study of shared clonotypes between healthy human individuals. The repertoire was sequenced with immunoSEQ multiplex PCR; TCRdb's copy has only in-frame clones and lacks some. This sample yields more than 2,000,000 clones, of which 93% are seen a single time; roughly 0.36% belongs to the top ten. The specimen was naive CD4+ T cells from PBMCs. Subset in this sample: CD45RA+ positively selected. The source is a man younger than 30 in good health. Some clones in this sample may be carry-over from other donors' samples.

For this clone: The sample carries other DNA sequences with the same CDR3. The chain joins TRBV11-2 to TRBJ2-7; TRBD2 agrees at 11 bases. Germline assignment: CDR1 SGHAT and CDR2 FQNNGV. CDR3 length: 14 residues. V trimming: 4 bases; J trimming: 3 bases; junction bases outside the gene matches: 2. CDR3 amino acids: CASSSGTSGYEQYF. The CDR3 DNA reads as TGTGCCAGCAGCTCCGGGACTAGCGGCTACGAGCAGTACTTC.

The chain recombines TRBV28 with TRBJ2-7; a possible D gene is TRBD2 (6 bases). Germline assignment: CDR1 MDHEN and CDR2 SYDVKM. This CDR3 is built from 15 residues. Trimming shortened V by 8 bases and J by 2 bases, and 19 bases separated the two germline ends. The CDR3 spells CASGQGARGTYEQYF. The CDR3 DNA reads as TGTGCCAGCGGTCAAGGGGCGCGGGGAACCTACGAGCAGTACTTC.

The chain joins TRBV19 to TRBJ2-2, with D possibly being TRBD2 (6 bases). V was pared by 4 bases and J by 0 bases, with 15 bases between. The CDR3 is 17 residues long. Germline CDR1 LNHDA, CDR2 SQIVND (reference sequence). The CDR3 sequence is CASSRAGLFANTGELFF. CDR3 bases: TGTGCCAGTAGTAGGGCGGGACTCTTCGCGAACACCGGGGAGCTGTTTTTT.

The chain combines TRBV7-8 with TRBJ1-3, with D possibly TRBD1 on 5 matching bases. V lost 3 bases and J lost 0, with 9 bases in between. The CDR3 has 15 amino acids. The germline V gene encodes CDR1 SGHVS and CDR2 FQNEAQ. CDR3 amino acids: CASSLEGSSGNTIYF. The CDR3 DNA reads as TGTGCCAGCAGCTTGGAGGGGAGCTCTGGAAACACCATATATTTT.

This clone was seen a few times. The chain recombines TRBV9 with TRBJ2-7; either TRBD1 or TRBD2 may fit D (6 bases each). V gave up 0 bases and J gave up 3 bases, with 10 bases separating them. The CDR3 loop spans 14 amino acids. Germline CDR1 and CDR2: SGDLS and YYNGEE. CDR3 DNA: TGTGCCAGCAGCGTAGGGGGGGCCCGCTACGAGCAGTACTTC. The encoded protein is CASSVGGARYEQYF.

The chain is built from TRBV7-2 and TRBJ1-5; the match to TRBD1 covers 8 bases. The CDR3 loop spans 15 amino acids. CDR1 is SGHTA, CDR2 FQGNSA, per germline. V lost 2 bases, J lost 6 bases, and 6 bases stayed unmatched. CDR3 nucleotides: TGTGCCAGCAGCTTAAGTCAGGGGGCCGTTCAGCCCCAGCATTTT. As protein: CASSLSQGAVQPQHF.

This rearrangement joins TRBV6-5 to TRBJ2-5; D uncertain. Looked up from germline, CDR1 is MNHEY and CDR2 is SVGAGI. This CDR3 has 13 amino acids. V was cut by 10 bases and J by 4 bases, with 16 bases left in between. This CDR3 reads CATLGPGGETQYF. DNA for the CDR3: TGTGCCACCTTAGGACCCGGCGGAGAGACCCAGTACTTC.

The chain recombines TRBV5-1 with TRBJ2-7; 13 bases match TRBD2. CDR1 and CDR2 from the germline V gene are SGHRS and YFSETQ. The CDR3 totals 15 residues. The J segment lost 3 bases and the V segment lost 4 bases, leaving 4 bases of the junction unmatched. The CDR3 protein is CASSGGLAGIYEQYF. CDR3 in DNA: TGCGCCAGCAGCGGGGGACTAGCGGGGATCTACGAGCAGTACTTC.

V is TRBV10-3 and J is TRBJ2-2; tentatively, D is TRBD1 (6 bases). CDR1 is ENHRY and CDR2 is SYGVKD in the germline V gene. The CDR3 has 13 amino acids. V dropped 6 bases and J dropped 6 bases, with 11 bases sitting between them. Here the CDR3 DNA reads TGTGCCATCAGGGACAGCCTGCCCGGGGAGCTGTTTTTT. This translates into CAIRDSLPGELFF.

The count of this clone is one. CDR3 DNA: TGCAGCGTTGAGTCGGGAGACTACGAGCAGTACTTC. It encodes CSVESGDYEQYF. This chain connects TRBV29-1 to TRBJ2-7; D is possibly TRBD2 (6 bases). The CDR3 sequence is 12 residues long. Germline V CDR1 and CDR2: SQVTM, ANQGSEA. V was pared by 3 bases and J by 3 bases, with 9 bases between.

In its sample, this clone was seen once. This chain links TRBV7-9 with TRBJ2-1; no clear D. The CDR3 extends over 11 amino acids. Germline-derived CDR1 and CDR2 are SEHNR and FQNEAQ (reference sequence). The V end was cut by 4 bases, the J end by 5 bases, with 3 bases between. The CDR3 nucleotides are TGTGCCAGCAGCTACCACAATGAGCAGTTCTTC. Its protein is CASSYHNEQFF.

The rearrangement uses TRBV6-5 and TRBJ1-1; no firm D call. The CDR3 covers 12 residues. Trimming left V 4 bases short and J 3 bases short, with 6 bases between. The germline V gene encodes CDR1 MNHEY and CDR2 SVGAGI. Here the CDR3 DNA reads TGTGCCAGCAGTTTTGCAGACACTGAAGCTTTCTTT. It encodes CASSFADTEAFF.

The chain couples TRBV5-5 to TRBJ2-1, with unresolved D. With 5 bases removed from V and 10 bases from J, the gap between germline ends came to 13 bases. Germline CDR1 reads SGHKS; CDR2 reads YYEKEE (reference sequence). The CDR3 is made up of 12 amino acids. The CDR3: CASSLNWVEQFF. The CDR3 nucleotides read TGTGCCAGCAGTCTAAACTGGGTCGAGCAGTTCTTC.

This clone showed up just once. CDR3 amino acids: CASSSFRAGVGEQYF. CDR3 sequence (DNA): TGTGCCAGCAGCTCCTTTAGAGCGGGAGTTGGCGAGCAGTACTTC. V gene TRBV7-2 combines with J gene TRBJ2-7; 8 bases agree with TRBD2. This CDR3 comprises 15 residues. CDR1 SGHTA and CDR2 FQGNSA come from the germline V gene. Trimming at V came to 4 bases and at J to 6 bases, leaving 11 bases not matched to a gene. Full variable domain (rest looked up from reference TRBV7-2 and TRBJ2-7): GAGVSQSPSNKVTEKGKDVELRCDPISGHTALYWYRQSLGQGLEFLIYFQGNSAPDKSGLPSDRFSAERTGGSVSTLTIQRTQQEDSAVYLCASSSFRAGVGEQYFGPGTRLTVT.

The rearrangement uses TRBV5-8 and TRBJ2-1; 7 bases align to TRBD2. The CDR3 covers 14 residues. Germline V gives CDR1 SGHTS, CDR2 YDEGEE. The V segment lost 3 bases and the J segment 9 bases; nucleotides outside the gene matches: 9. The CDR3 loop is CASSWGLSNSEQFF. CDR3 sequence (DNA): TGTGCCAGCAGCTGGGGACTATCTAACAGTGAGCAGTTCTTC.

In this sample, this clone turned up once. Other DNA variants within this sample encode the same CDR3. The genes are TRBV7-2 and TRBJ2-7, with D hard to call. The germline V and J ends were trimmed by 1 base and 4 bases, with 14 bases remaining between them. CDR1 and CDR2 from the germline V gene are SGHTA and FQGNSA. CDR3 length: 15 residues. DNA for the CDR3: TGTGCCAGCAGCTTAGGGGTGGGAACAAGTTACGAGCAGTACTTC. It specifies CASSLGVGTSYEQYF.

V gene TRBV29-1 combines with J gene TRBJ1-1, with unresolved D. The V end was cut by 8 bases, the J end by 1 base, with 17 bases between. The CDR3 contains 14 residues. The V gene's germline CDR1 is SQVTM and CDR2 ANQGSEA. The CDR3 DNA reads TGCAGCTCCGCCCGGAGCACTACGAACACTGAAGCTTTCTTT. Translated, it gives CSSARSTTNTEAFF.

The chain is built from TRBV30 and TRBJ2-7, with a tentative D call TRBD1 (5 bases). The germline V and J ends were trimmed by 5 bases and 4 bases, with 12 bases remaining between them. The CDR3 is made up of 12 amino acids. CDR1 is GTSNPN and CDR2 is SVGIG in the germline V gene (reference sequence). DNA of the CDR3: TGTGCCTGGGCCCCCGACAGTTACGAGCAGTACTTC. Translation: CAWAPDSYEQYF.

The chain joins TRBV2 to TRBJ2-3; 11 bases agree with TRBD1. CDR1 SNHLY and CDR2 FYNNEI come from the germline V gene. The J segment lost 4 bases and the V segment lost 3 bases, leaving 3 bases of the junction unmatched. CDR3 size: 15 residues. Written as DNA, the CDR3 is TGTGCCAGCAGTGAGTGGGGACAGGGGGCAGATACGCAGTATTTT. It codes for CASSEWGQGADTQYF.